This passage covers 27 T cell receptor beta chains from one sample sequenced in a study of Graves' ophthalmopathy and Graves' hyperthyroidism. Amplified material comprised TCR beta CDR3 regions derived from RNA transcripts. Investigators did first-round RT-PCR with HTBI primers, then second-round multiplex PCR. TCRdb called the multiplex PCR reads again in MiXCR, with one record for every CDR3 protein. The data contain about 590,000 distinct CDR3 sequences, about two fifths of them singletons. Sequenced sample: peripheral blood or thyroid tissue (not recorded which). These receptors originate from an adult man with Graves' hyperthyroidism.

The chain carries TRBV20-1 and TRBJ2-2, with TRBD1 matching 8 bases. The CDR3 runs to 15 residues. The V segment lost 6 bases and the J segment 1 base; nucleotides outside the gene matches: 7. Germline V gene sequence: CDR1 DFQATT, CDR2 SNEGSKA (reference sequence). In DNA form, the CDR3 reads TGCAGTGCAAGTAGGGGGACAGGGAACACCGGGGAGCTGTTTTTT. Its protein product is CSASRGTGNTGELFF.

This clonotype was observed at least ten times. The chain carries TRBV24-1 and TRBJ1-1; 9 positions match TRBD1. Germline V gene lookup returns CDR1 KGHDR and CDR2 SFDVKD. The CDR3 covers 15 residues. Trimming at V came to 4 bases and at J to 1 base, leaving 3 bases not matched to a gene. The CDR3 DNA reads as TGTGCCACCAGTGACCCGGGACAGGGGAACACTGAAGCTTTCTTT. Residues: CATSDPGQGNTEAFF.

J is TRBJ2-5 and V is TRBV6-6; possibly TRBD1 for D (8 bases). Germline V gene sequence: CDR1 MNHNY, CDR2 SVGAGI (reference sequence). The CDR3 has 18 amino acids. V was shortened by 5 bases and J by 2 bases, with 24 bases between the two germline ends. CDR3 protein: CASSDLQGGTALQETQYF. CDR3 nucleotides: TGTGCCAGCAGTGACCTACAGGGGGGGACAGCCCTTCAAGAGACCCAGTACTTC.

This clonotype was seen ten or more times. This chain connects TRBV19 to TRBJ2-7; 11 bases map to TRBD2. The CDR3 contains 12 residues. The germline CDR1 and CDR2 sequences are LNHDA and SQIVND (reference sequence). V gave up 9 bases and J gave up 7 bases; unmatched junction bases: 5. CDR3 sequence reads: CASGLAGGEQYF. The CDR3 region has the DNA TGTGCCAGCGGACTAGCGGGCGGGGAGCAGTACTTC.

Only a few counts were recorded for this clonotype. The V and J genes are TRBV25-1 and TRBJ2-1, with 9 bases lining up with TRBD2. The germline gives CDR1 MGHDK, CDR2 SYGVNS. The CDR3 is 18 residues long. V lost 3 bases and J lost 0; bases outside the gene matches: 9. The CDR3 bases are TGTGCCAGCAGTGATAGTCTAGCGGGGCTTGGCTCCTACAATGAGCAGTTCTTC. It specifies CASSDSLAGLGSYNEQFF.

About this clonotype itself: This sequence may be a read error, since a much larger clone differs from it by one base. The chain employs TRBV12-3 or TRBV12-4 and TRBJ2-2; a possible D gene is TRBD2 (5 bases). CDR3 length: 15 amino acids. CDR3 DNA: TGTACCAGCAGTTGGGCGGGCGGGAACACCGGGGAGCTGTTTTTT. Translating gives CTSSWAGGNTGELFF.

The genes are TRBV6-4 and TRBJ1-2, with D unclear. Trimming removed 0 bases from V and 8 bases from J, with 7 bases in between. Germline V gene sequence: CDR1 MRHNA, CDR2 SNTAGT. The CDR3 runs to 12 residues. The CDR3 loop is CASSDSTGGYTF. The CDR3 region has the DNA TGTGCCAGCAGTGACTCGACGGGCGGCTACACCTTC.

A few counts support this clonotype. The V gene is TRBV6-6, the J gene TRBJ1-5; possible D gene TRBD1, 5 bases. The germline CDR1 and CDR2 sequences are MNHNY and SVGAGI (reference sequence). This CDR3 comprises 16 residues. V was shortened by 6 bases and J by 4 bases, with 19 bases between the two germline ends. CDR3 nucleotides: TGTGCCAGCAGCGCAAACCCCGTGGGGGGAAATCAGCCCCAGCATTTT. The encoded protein is CASSANPVGGNQPQHF.

The V gene is TRBV5-1, the J gene TRBJ2-3; TRBD2 aligns across 14 bases. The junction had 12 bases not matched to a gene; V was cut back by 0 bases and J by 6 bases. The CDR3 loop spans 19 amino acids. From germline, CDR1 is SGHRS and CDR2 YFSETQ. As DNA, the CDR3 is TGCGCCAGCAGCTTGGACCCGGGACTAGCGGGGGCCGTTTCTGATACGCAGTATTTT. It specifies CASSLDPGLAGAVSDTQYF.

The rearrangement joins TRBV9 to TRBJ1-5; no clear D. Trimming took 6 bases from V and 0 from J, leaving 16 bases between them. The CDR3 runs to 16 residues. From germline, CDR1 is SGDLS and CDR2 YYNGEE. In DNA, the CDR3 is TGTGCCAGCAAAGGAGGTGCAGGAGATAGCAATCAGCCCCAGCATTTT. Encoded protein: CASKGGAGDSNQPQHF.

This clonotype was detected ten times or more. The chain is built from TRBV7-8 and TRBJ2-7; 7 bases match TRBD2. The CDR3 has 14 residues. The J segment lost 2 bases and the V segment lost 2 bases, leaving 3 bases of the junction unmatched. The germline V gene encodes CDR1 SGHVS and CDR2 FQNEAQ. For the CDR3, the DNA is TGTGCCAGCAGCTTACTGGGACTACCCTACGAGCAGTACTTC. Its translation: CASSLLGLPYEQYF.

This chain joins TRBV9 and TRBJ2-5, with D possibly TRBD1 on 5 matching bases. The J call may be incorrect, as the DNA end agrees better with TRBJ2-3. Germline V gene lookup returns CDR1 SGDLS and CDR2 YYNGEE. CDR3 length: 15 amino acids. The CDR3 spells CASGEDILPSDTQYF. As DNA, the CDR3 is TGTGCCAGCGGCGAGGACATCCTCCCGTCGGATACGCAGTATTTT.

About this clonotype itself: This clone may be a read error of a much larger clone one base away. The V call is TRBV6-1, the J call TRBJ1-1, with 8 bases fitting TRBD1. In germline, CDR1 is MNHNS, CDR2 SASEGT. The V and J ends lost 4 bases and 10 bases, in that order; junction bases with no gene match: 14. This CDR3 is 15 amino acids long. The CDR3 DNA sequence: TGTGCCAGCAGTGTAGCGACAGGGGTCGGGACTTCAGCTTTCTTT. It is translated as CASSVATGVGTSAFF.

V is TRBV2 and J is TRBJ2-7; no reliable D call. The length of the CDR3 is 13 residues. V was shortened by 6 bases and J by 3 bases, with 12 bases between the two germline ends. Germline V gene lookup returns CDR1 SNHLY and CDR2 FYNNEI. As DNA, the CDR3 is TGTGCCAGCAGGCCCGGCTTAGACTACGAGCAGTACTTC. Translated, it gives CASRPGLDYEQYF. Variable domain in full (rest from reference TRBV2 and TRBJ2-7): EPEVTQTPSHQVTQMGQEVILRCVPISNHLYFYWYRQILGQKVEFLVSFYNNEISEKSEIFDDQFSVERPDGSNFTLKIRSTKLEDSAMYFCASRPGLDYEQYFGPGTRLTVT.

The chain combines TRBV20-1 with TRBJ1-5; D might be TRBD1 (6 bases). Trimming pared 3 bases from V and 0 bases from J, leaving 6 bases between. There are 13 residues in the CDR3. Germline V gene lookup returns CDR1 DFQATT and CDR2 SNEGSKA (reference sequence). This CDR3 reads CSARGHSNQPQHF. The CDR3, as DNA: TGCAGTGCTAGGGGACATAGCAATCAGCCCCAGCATTTT.

This clonotype has ten or more counts. The J gene is TRBJ1-5, the V gene TRBV18, with D maybe TRBD1 (6 bases). The germline V gene has CDR1 KGHSH and CDR2 LQKENI. The CDR3 has 14 residues. Between the trimmed V and J ends, which lost 8 bases and 0 bases, there was a span of 11 bases. The DNA of the CDR3 is TGTGCCAGCAGTCCGGACAGTAGCAATCAGCCCCAGCATTTT. Translation: CASSPDSSNQPQHF.

The sample holds many counts of this clonotype. The chain joins TRBV28 to TRBJ1-1; D is uncertain. The CDR3 runs 12 residues. CDR1 MDHEN and CDR2 SYDVKM come from the germline V gene. Trimming shortened V by 4 bases and J by 3 bases, and 6 bases separated the two germline ends. CDR3 sequence reads: CASSSGYTEAFF. In DNA form, the CDR3 reads TGTGCCAGCAGTTCTGGGTACACTGAAGCTTTCTTT.

This clonotype has only a few counts. This chain joins TRBV3-1 and TRBJ2-2, with TRBD1 as a possible D gene (5 bases). The V gene lost 1 base and the J gene lost 6 bases, with 6 bases spanning the gap. The V gene's germline CDR1 is LGHDT and CDR2 YNNKEL (reference sequence). The CDR3 has 13 amino acids. The CDR3 DNA reads as TGTGCCAGCAGCCAAGTAGGGGCCGGGGAGCTGTTTTTT. This encodes CASSQVGAGELFF. The full variable domain, in which reference TRBV3-1 and TRBJ2-2 provide the parts outside the CDR3, is DTAVSQTPKYLVTQMGNDKSIKCEQNLGHDTMYWYKQDSKKFLKIMFSYNNKELIINETVPNRFSPKSPDKAHLNLHINSLELGDSAVYFCASSQVGAGELFFGEGSRLTVL.

Many counts were recorded for this clonotype. The chain combines TRBV5-8 with TRBJ1-2; 9 bases are shared with TRBD1. V lost 1 base and J lost 4; bases outside the gene matches: 5. This CDR3 region has 15 residues. From germline, CDR1 is SGHTS and CDR2 YDEGEE. CDR3 sequence: CASSLNRGPAYGYTF. CDR3 nucleotide sequence: TGTGCCAGCAGCTTGAACAGGGGGCCTGCCTATGGCTACACCTTC.

This clonotype was seen only a few times. The chain carries TRBV20-1 and TRBJ1-6, with TRBD1 matching 8 bases. This CDR3 region has 15 residues. Germline lookup yields CDR1 DFQATT and CDR2 SNEGSKA (reference sequence). Trimming cost V 0 bases and J 10 bases; bases outside gene matches: 8. As DNA, the CDR3 is TGCAGTGCTAGAGATGAAAAGACAGGGGCGTCACCCCTCCACTTT. Protein sequence: CSARDEKTGASPLHF.

The chain recombines TRBV27 with TRBJ1-5; D unresolved. The germline V and J ends were trimmed by 3 bases and 4 bases, with 10 bases remaining between them. Germline values: CDR1 MNHEY, CDR2 SMNVEV (reference sequence). CDR3 size: 14 residues. The CDR3 bases are TGTGCCAGCAGTTTCAGGCCTAATAATCAGCCCCAGCATTTT. Protein product: CASSFRPNNQPQHF.

The chain couples TRBV10-1 to TRBJ1-2; unclear D gene. The CDR3 runs 14 residues. Germline CDR1 reads WNHNN; CDR2 reads SYGVQD (reference sequence). V gave up 0 bases and J gave up 2 bases, with 7 bases separating them. As DNA, the CDR3 is TGCGCCAGCAGTGAGTCGAGCAGGAACTATGGCTACACCTTC. It codes for CASSESSRNYGYTF.

DNA of the CDR3: TGTGCCAGCTCACCGCTCTTCCAGGCGGCTGGGGCCAACGTCCTGACTTTC. As protein: CASSPLFQAAGANVLTF. The chain uses TRBV7-2 and TRBJ2-6; no clear D gene. Trimming took 8 bases from V and 2 from J, leaving 19 bases between them. Germline-derived CDR1 and CDR2 are SGHTA and FQGNSA. CDR3 length equals 17 residues. The entire variable domain, with the rest obtained from reference TRBV7-2 and TRBJ2-6, is as follows: GAGVSQSPSNKVTEKGKDVELRCDPISGHTALYWYRQSLGQGLEFLIYFQGNSAPDKSGLPSDRFSAERTGGSVSTLTIQRTQQEDSAVYLCASSPLFQAAGANVLTFGAGSRLTVL.

This clonotype was found many times. V and J are TRBV11-2 and TRBJ2-7; TRBD2 matches at 8 bases. This CDR3 region has 15 residues. The ends lost 5 bases at V and 7 bases at J; junction bases unmatched: 13. Germline V lookup: CDR1 SGHAT, CDR2 FQNNGV. In DNA, the CDR3 is TGTGCCAGCAGCGGACGGGGGGGAGCGGTGGAGGAGCAGTACTTC. It encodes CASSGRGGAVEEQYF.

J is TRBJ2-2 and V is TRBV20-1, with 7 positions matching TRBD2. Germline V gives CDR1 DFQATT, CDR2 SNEGSKA (reference sequence). The CDR3 extends over 15 amino acids. Trimming cost V 4 bases and J 4 bases; bases outside gene matches: 9. As DNA, the CDR3 is TGCAGTGCTACGCGTGGGGGGGACGTCACCGGGGAGCTGTTTTTT. Amino acids: CSATRGGDVTGELFF.

Comments on this clonotype: A much larger clone is a single base away; this may be a read error. This chain uses TRBV7-8 with TRBJ2-2; 11 bases are shared with TRBD1. This CDR3 is 15 amino acids long. The trim removed 5 bases at V and 4 bases at J, leaving 3 bases unmatched. CDR1 and CDR2 from the germline V gene are SGHVS and FQNEAQ. CDR3 nucleotide sequence: TGTGCCAGCAGCCTGGACAGGGGGCGCACCGGGGAGCTGTTTTTT. Its translation: CASSLDRGRTGELFF.

This clonotype was recorded at least ten times. V gene TRBV20-1 combines with J gene TRBJ1-1, with D unresolved. The CDR3 has 12 amino acids. Germline-derived CDR1 and CDR2 are DFQATT and SNEGSKA (reference sequence). Trimming removed 3 bases at V and 2 bases at J, with 7 bases between. The CDR3 sequence: CSARYGNTEAFF. The CDR3 coding sequence is TGCAGTGCTAGGTACGGAAACACTGAAGCTTTCTTT.